Shown below are 21 T cell receptor beta chains from a single sample sequenced in a study of blood T cells in healthy people across ages. PCR was performed a second time for roughly 7 to 11 cycles using a sample-barcoded 5' primer and a J-beta primer mix. One entry per CDR3 protein, called by TCRdb with MiXCR from the 5' RACE reads. The table lists some 550,000 distinct CDR3 sequences, around half of them singletons. What was sequenced was blood. The receptors shown here come from a man aged 80 or over in good health.

V gene TRBV20-1 combines with J gene TRBJ2-3; D possibly uses TRBD1 or TRBD2 (6 bases each). The germline V and J ends were trimmed by 3 bases and 1 base, with 11 bases remaining between them. The CDR3 totals 14 residues. Germline V lookup: CDR1 DFQATT, CDR2 SNEGSKA (reference sequence). The CDR3 is CSASGGYGTDTQYF. The CDR3 bases are TGCAGTGCTAGCGGGGGCTACGGCACAGATACGCAGTATTTT.

The table lists this clonotype with a count of one. As DNA, the CDR3 is TGTGCCAGCAGCCCCCCCGTCGGCGGGGAGCTGTTTTTT. Its translation is CASSPPVGGELFF. This chain uses TRBV6-5 with TRBJ2-2; no clear D gene. This CDR3 spans 13 amino acids. Germline assignment: CDR1 MNHEY and CDR2 SVGAGI. Trimming removed 6 bases at V and 7 bases at J, with 12 bases between.

This clonotype was seen a few times. V usage is TRBV7-2 and J usage is TRBJ1-1; D gene unclear. The CDR3 has 11 amino acids. Germline lookup yields CDR1 SGHTA and CDR2 FQGNSA. The ends were cut back, 1 base at V and 11 bases at J, with 8 bases in the middle. This CDR3 reads CASSLGTWAFF. The DNA of the CDR3 is TGTGCCAGCAGCTTAGGGACTTGGGCTTTCTTT.

The genes are TRBV7-2 and TRBJ2-7; D is possibly TRBD1 (6 bases). Germline V gene data show CDR1 as SGHTA and CDR2 as FQGNSA. V was shortened by 5 bases and J by 3 bases, with 14 bases between the two germline ends. The CDR3 covers 14 residues. CDR3 in DNA: TGTGCCAGCAGCCCTAGGACAGTGAACTACGAGCAGTACTTC. As protein: CASSPRTVNYEQYF.

The rearrangement links TRBV4-1 to TRBJ2-7; D is undetermined. The DNA end is more similar to TRBJ2-5, so the J call may be wrong. The CDR3 is 14 residues long. Germline assignment: CDR1 MGHRA and CDR2 YSYEKL. The CDR3 DNA sequence: TGCGCCAGCAGCCAAGTCTCCCCCCAAGAGACCCAGTACTTC. Translation: CASSQVSPQETQYF.

The chain joins TRBV20-1 to TRBJ2-7; weak D call: TRBD2 (5 bases). V was trimmed by 5 bases and J by 0 bases, leaving 17 bases between them. CDR1 DFQATT and CDR2 SNEGSKA come from the germline V gene (reference sequence). This CDR3 is 15 amino acids long. The CDR3 DNA reads as TGCAGTGCTCCGATTGGAGGAAAGAGCTCCTACGAGCAGTACTTC. Protein sequence: CSAPIGGKSSYEQYF.

V is TRBV12-3 or TRBV12-4 and J is TRBJ2-3; D unclear. The CDR3 consists of 14 residues. The V gene lost 3 bases and the J gene lost 2 bases, with 9 bases spanning the gap. The CDR3 region is CASSFTDTTDTQYF. CDR3 nucleotide sequence: TGTGCCAGCAGTTTCACCGACACCACAGATACGCAGTATTTT.

The rearrangement links TRBV20-1 to TRBJ2-5; possibly TRBD1 or TRBD2 for D (5 bases each). CDR1 and CDR2 (germline): DFQATT, SNEGSKA (reference sequence). CDR3 length: 15 residues. V was shortened by 3 bases and J by 2 bases, with 16 bases between the two germline ends. This chain's CDR3 is CSASVTGTEQETQYF. CDR3 DNA sequence: TGCAGTGCTAGTGTCACCGGGACGGAACAAGAGACCCAGTACTTC.

The table lists this clonotype with a few counts. The chain employs TRBV7-9 and TRBJ1-2; TRBD1 is a possible D gene (5 bases). Germline loops: CDR1 SEHNR, CDR2 FQNEAQ (reference sequence). The CDR3 is 13 residues long. The germline V and J ends were trimmed by 5 bases and 8 bases, with 15 bases remaining between them. The CDR3 loop reads CASSREGRNGYTF. The DNA for the CDR3 is TGTGCCAGCAGCCGCGAGGGACGGAACGGCTACACCTTC.

Only one count was recorded for this clonotype. The junction and the germline gene differ at one end; a read error may be behind it. The chain combines TRBV7-9 with TRBJ2-1, with 10 bases lining up with TRBD2. The CDR3 is made up of 16 amino acids. Germline V gene sequence: CDR1 SEHNR, CDR2 FQNEAQ (reference sequence). The DNA for the CDR3 is TGTGCCGGCAGCTTATATCGGACTAGCGGTGCGAATGAGCAGTTCTTC. This gives the protein CAGSLYRTSGANEQFF.

The CDR3 DNA follows: TGCAGCGCGGGGCGAGGACAGGGACCTGAGACCCAGTACTTC. It yields the protein CSAGRGQGPETQYF. This chain links TRBV29-1 with TRBJ2-7; 8 bases are a match to TRBD1. Matching the DNA end better, TRBJ2-5 makes the J call doubtful. The CDR3 is 14 residues long. CDR1 and CDR2 from the germline V gene are SQVTM and ANQGSEA.

Turning to this clonotype: A clone one base away is much larger, so this may be a read error. The chain couples TRBV4-3 to TRBJ2-1, with 7 bases that match TRBD1. The V and J ends lost 8 bases and 4 bases, in that order; junction bases with no gene match: 5. In germline, CDR1 is LGHNA, CDR2 YSLEER. This CDR3 comprises 13 residues. The CDR3 is CASAEGAYNEQFF. In nucleotides, the CDR3 is TGCGCCAGCGCCGAGGGGGCGTACAATGAGCAGTTCTTC.

A remark on this clonotype: A clone one base away is much larger, so this may be a read error. The rearrangement uses TRBV5-1 and TRBJ2-7; 10 bases are shared with TRBD1. Germline V gene data show CDR1 as SGHRS and CDR2 as YFSETQ. The CDR3 has 16 amino acids. Germline trimming cut 3 bases from V and 2 bases from J; bases unmatched to any gene: 8. CDR3 amino acids: CASSYRAGQGPYEQYF. The CDR3 coding sequence is TGCGCCAGCAGCTACCGAGCGGGACAGGGGCCCTACGAGCAGTACTTC.

The J gene is TRBJ2-2, the V gene TRBV12-5; TRBD2 is a possible D gene (5 bases). Trimming removed 0 bases at V and 2 bases at J, with 10 bases between. The CDR3 contains 16 residues. Per germline, CDR1 LGHNT and CDR2 FRNRAP. Written as DNA, the CDR3 is TGTGCTAGTGGTTTGGTACGGGGTCTAAACACCGGGGAGCTGTTTTTT. Its translation: CASGLVRGLNTGELFF. The variable domain in full, with the rest retrieved from reference TRBV12-5 and TRBJ2-2, is DARVTQTPRHKVTEMGQEVTMRCQPILGHNTVFWYRQTMMQGLELLAYFRNRAPLDDSGMPKDRFSAEMPDATLATLKIQPSEPRDSAVYFCASGLVRGLNTGELFFGEGSRLTVL.

This clonotype was seen only a few times. V usage is TRBV6-5 and J usage is TRBJ2-1; D unresolved. V was clipped by 7 bases and J by 9 bases, with 16 bases between them. The CDR3 consists of 13 residues. CDR1 MNHEY and CDR2 SVGAGI come from the germline V gene. Written as DNA, the CDR3 is TGTGCCAGCAAGCGCACCTCTTGGGGTGAGCAGTTCTTC. It encodes CASKRTSWGEQFF.

The V and J genes are TRBV10-3 and TRBJ2-3, with D possibly matching TRBD2 (6 bases). Trimming removed 0 bases from V and 2 bases from J, with 12 bases in between. CDR3 size: 16 residues. CDR1 and CDR2 from the germline V gene are ENHRY and SYGVKD. The CDR3: CAISESNGGITDTQYF. The CDR3 DNA follows: TGTGCCATCAGTGAGTCCAACGGGGGAATCACAGATACGCAGTATTTT.

This clonotype was seen a handful of times. Given a much more abundant clone one base away, this may be a read error. J is TRBJ2-7 and V is TRBV6-6; D tentatively reads TRBD1 or TRBD2 (5 bases each). Trimming stripped 7 bases from V and 7 bases from J, with 20 bases between. Germline CDR1 reads MNHNY; CDR2 reads SVGAGI (reference sequence). The length of the CDR3 is 14 residues. The DNA of the CDR3 is TGTGCCAGCACACCTCCGGGGACGGTTGATGAGCAGTACTTC. It encodes CASTPPGTVDEQYF.

This clonotype has ten or more counts. The chain is built from TRBV6-5 and TRBJ2-1, with 9 bases identical to TRBD2. With V trimmed by 0 bases and J by 8 bases, 8 bases remained unmatched. Germline V gene data show CDR1 as MNHEY and CDR2 as SVGAGI. The CDR3 loop spans 16 amino acids. CDR3 coding DNA: TGTGCCAGCAGTTACTCGATTAGCGGGAGTCCCCATGAGCAGTTCTTC. This encodes CASSYSISGSPHEQFF.

The chain couples TRBV6-2 or TRBV6-3 to TRBJ2-3; perhaps TRBD2 as D (6 bases). Per germline, CDR1 MNHEY and CDR2 SVGEGT. V was shortened by 5 bases and J by 2 bases, with 14 bases between the two germline ends. The CDR3 is 15 amino acids. In DNA, the CDR3 is TGTGCCAGCAGTCGCGGGACTTTCGCCACAGATACGCAGTATTTT. Translated, it gives CASSRGTFATDTQYF.

This clonotype was picked up a small number of times. The chain uses TRBV27 and TRBJ2-7; D may correspond to TRBD1 or TRBD2 (5 bases each). V was pared by 6 bases and J by 5 bases, with 20 bases between. The CDR3 sequence is 15 residues long. Germline V gives CDR1 MNHEY, CDR2 SMNVEV (reference sequence). CDR3 amino acids: CASSSPMRGPHEQYF. DNA of the CDR3: TGTGCCAGCAGCTCCCCAATGAGGGGTCCCCACGAGCAGTACTTC.

The chain is built from TRBV28 and TRBJ2-7; 13 bases are a match to TRBD2. Germline V gene lookup returns CDR1 MDHEN and CDR2 SYDVKM. The CDR3 extends over 15 amino acids. Trimming at V came to 6 bases and at J to 3 bases, leaving 5 bases not matched to a gene. CDR3 protein: CASRPGLAGFYEQYF. The CDR3 DNA follows: TGTGCCAGCAGACCGGGACTAGCGGGATTCTACGAGCAGTACTTC. The complete variable domain, with remaining parts taken from reference TRBV28 and TRBJ2-7, reads DVKVTQSSRYLVKRTGEKVFLECVQDMDHENMFWYRQDPGLGLRLIYFSYDVKMKEKGDIPEGYSVSREKKERFSLILESASTNQTSMYLCASRPGLAGFYEQYFGPGTRLTVT.